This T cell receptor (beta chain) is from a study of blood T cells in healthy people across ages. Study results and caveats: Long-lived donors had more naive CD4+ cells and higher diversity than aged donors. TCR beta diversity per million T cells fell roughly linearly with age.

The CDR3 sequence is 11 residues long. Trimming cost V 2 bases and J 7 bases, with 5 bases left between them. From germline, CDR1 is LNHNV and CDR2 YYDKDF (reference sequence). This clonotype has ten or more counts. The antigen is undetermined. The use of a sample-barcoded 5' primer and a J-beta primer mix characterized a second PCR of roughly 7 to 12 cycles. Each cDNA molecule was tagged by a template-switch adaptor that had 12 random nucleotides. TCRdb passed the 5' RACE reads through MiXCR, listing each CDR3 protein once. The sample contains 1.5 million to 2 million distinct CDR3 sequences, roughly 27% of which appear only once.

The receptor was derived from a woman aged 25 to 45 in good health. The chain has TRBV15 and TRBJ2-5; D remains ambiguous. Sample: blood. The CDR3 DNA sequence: TGTGCCACCAGCAGATCGGGGACCCAGTACTTC. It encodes CATSRSGTQYF.